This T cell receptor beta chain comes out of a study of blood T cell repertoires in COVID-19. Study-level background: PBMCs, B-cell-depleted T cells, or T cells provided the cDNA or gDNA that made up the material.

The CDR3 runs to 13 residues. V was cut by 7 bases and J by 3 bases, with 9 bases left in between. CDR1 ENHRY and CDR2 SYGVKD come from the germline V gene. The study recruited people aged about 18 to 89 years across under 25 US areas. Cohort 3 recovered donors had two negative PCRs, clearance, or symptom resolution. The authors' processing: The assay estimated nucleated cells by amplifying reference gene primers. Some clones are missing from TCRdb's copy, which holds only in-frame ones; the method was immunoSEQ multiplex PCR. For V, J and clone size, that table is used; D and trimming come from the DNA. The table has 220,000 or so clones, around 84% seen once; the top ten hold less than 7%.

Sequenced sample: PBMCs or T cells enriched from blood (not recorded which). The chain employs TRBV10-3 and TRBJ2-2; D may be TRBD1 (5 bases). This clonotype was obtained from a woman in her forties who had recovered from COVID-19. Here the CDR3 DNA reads TGTGCCATCATGGGGCAGTACACCGGGGAGCTGTTTTTT. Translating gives CAIMGQYTGELFF.